This is a list of T cell receptor beta chains from one sample in a study of lymphopenia after photon versus proton radiotherapy. The table came from immunoSEQ multiplex PCR; TCRdb's copy has only in-frame clones and leaves some out. The data contain 67,000 or so clones, around 87% of them seen just once; the ten biggest clones take up roughly a tenth. This specimen was peripheral blood, taken from a patient treated with proton-based radiotherapy. These receptors were collected from a man older than 75 with esophageal cancer. CDR3s include the opening cysteine and the closing phenylalanine or tryptophan. D genes are given only for firm matches. Some rows mark clone size as missing; the rest say once, few, many or name a class of expanded clone.

d_gene: TRBD1
j_gene: TRBJ1-3
abundance: .
v_gene: TRBV19
CDR3nt: TGTGCCACGGGACAGGGGATAGGTGGAAACACCATATATTTT
CDR3aa: CATGQGIGGNTIYF

d_gene: .
j_gene: TRBJ2-2
abundance: once
v_gene: TRBV30
CDR3nt: TGTGCCTGGAGTTCTGGGAACACCGGGGAGCTGTTTTTT
CDR3aa: CAWSSGNTGELFF

d_gene: .
j_gene: TRBJ2-1
abundance: .
v_gene: TRBV10-3
CDR3nt: TGTGCCATCAGTGAGTCGTTAGCGGACTCCTTCCATGAGCAGTTCTTC
CDR3aa: CAISESLADSFHEQFF

d_gene: .
j_gene: TRBJ2-1
abundance: once
v_gene: TRBV2
CDR3nt: TGTGCCAGCAGTGAGGCGGCGCCGTGGGATGAGCAGTTCTTC
CDR3aa: CASSEAAPWDEQFF

d_gene: TRBD2
j_gene: TRBJ2-5
abundance: .
v_gene: TRBV7-9
CDR3nt: TGTGCCAGCAGCCCCCAGAGGGGAGGGGCAGGAGAGACCCAGTACTTC
CDR3aa: CASSPQRGGAGETQYF

d_gene: .
j_gene: TRBJ1-5
abundance: .
v_gene: TRBV9
CDR3nt: TGTGCCAGCAGCGTAGCCGCAGGATACCAGCCCCAGCATTTT
CDR3aa: CASSVAAGYQPQHF

d_gene: .
j_gene: TRBJ1-3
abundance: .
v_gene: TRBV30
CDR3nt: TGTGCCTGGAGTGGAGGAACAGTCGCGACCTACGGTGGCACCATATATTTT
CDR3aa: CAWSGGTVATYGGTIYF

d_gene: TRBD1
j_gene: TRBJ2-5
abundance: .
v_gene: TRBV14
CDR3nt: TGTGCCAGCAGTTACGCAGGGGGAGAGACCCAGTACTTC
CDR3aa: CASSYAGGETQYF

d_gene: .
j_gene: TRBJ2-5
abundance: .
v_gene: TRBV4-3
CDR3nt: TGCGCCAGCAGCCAAGACCTTCCTAGGGGGGGGGAGACCCAGTACTTC
CDR3aa: CASSQDLPRGGETQYF

d_gene: .
j_gene: TRBJ1-2
abundance: .
v_gene: TRBV6-1
CDR3nt: TGTGCCAGCAGTGAACTCCTGGGACAACTGAACCTCTATGGCTACACCTTC
CDR3aa: CASSELLGQLNLYGYTF

d_gene: TRBD1
j_gene: TRBJ2-3
abundance: .
v_gene: TRBV5-4
CDR3nt: TGTGCCAGCAGCTACCCGGGACAGGCTAGCACAGATACGCAGTATTTT
CDR3aa: CASSYPGQASTDTQYF

d_gene: .
j_gene: TRBJ1-2
abundance: .
v_gene: TRBV7-9
CDR3nt: TGTGCCAGCAGCTTGCAGGGTAGCTACACCTTC
CDR3aa: CASSLQGSYTF

d_gene: .
j_gene: TRBJ1-1
abundance: .
v_gene: TRBV27
CDR3nt: TGTGCCAGCAGTCCCGATGTGGGGGTGAACACTGAAGCTTTCTTT
CDR3aa: CASSPDVGVNTEAFF

d_gene: .
j_gene: TRBJ1-4
abundance: .
v_gene: TRBV7-9
CDR3nt: TGTGCCAGCAGCTCCGGGACAATGGGCGAAAAACTGTTTTTT
CDR3aa: CASSSGTMGEKLFF

d_gene: TRBD2
j_gene: TRBJ2-2
abundance: few
v_gene: TRBV10-3
CDR3nt: TGTGCCACCTACGATAGCGGGAGAGGCACCGGGGAGCTGTTTTTT
CDR3aa: CATYDSGRGTGELFF

d_gene: TRBD1
j_gene: TRBJ1-6
abundance: .
v_gene: TRBV6-5
CDR3nt: TGTGCCAGCAGTCCCCTAGGACAGGGGGATTCACCCCTCCACTTT
CDR3aa: CASSPLGQGDSPLHF

d_gene: TRBD1
j_gene: TRBJ1-2
abundance: .
v_gene: TRBV4-3
CDR3nt: TGCGCCAGCAGCCAACGGGACAGAAGCGAATACGTCGCCTTACAGGGGGGCTACACCTTC
CDR3aa: CASSQRDRSEYVALQGGYTF